This T cell receptor (beta chain) stems from a study of blood T cell repertoires in COVID-19 (dated by TCRdb to 2018 to 2021). For the wider study: Samples from collaborators originated in the United States, Italy and Spain and spanned both the acute and convalescent phases of COVID-19. The repertoires were released in a freely available public database intended as a resource for research on the immune response to SARS-CoV-2. A de-identified subject ID, COVID-19 status, age in years and sex were almost always included in the sample metadata. The prospective study material was composed of cDNA or gDNA derived from T cells, B-cell-depleted T cells, or PBMCs. Where available, HLA class I and class II types were obtained from metadata supplied by the sample provider rather than from assay-based typing. The dataset comprised deeply sampled blood TCRbeta repertoires from subjects exposed to, actively infected with, or recovered from COVID-19. The samples were drawn from two sources: the first 160 participants of the ongoing ImmuneRACE study, and 1,254 subjects contributed by 6 global collaborators.

Whole blood was collected in K2EDTA tubes by collaborating institutions according to the institutions' own protocols. Collaborator samples were shipped for TCRbeta analysis as frozen whole blood, isolated PBMCs, or DNA extracted from either sample type. CDR1 and CDR2 are read off the germline V gene as SGHAT and FQNNGV. From cysteine to phenylalanine, the CDR3 is 15 amino acids long. Of the read, only the CDR3 DNA is kept; its 45 bases are in frame from base 1. V sheds 5 bases and J sheds 9 bases, leaving 20 bases between their ends. Here is what the overall study found, with its caveats: The amount of clinical and demographic metadata varied by source and participant and was provided uncurated.

TCRbeta CDR3 regions were amplified from genomic DNA by means of the immunoSEQ Assay, a bias-controlled multiplex PCR. Concerning the study's data processing: Within the assay, amplification of reference gene primers was used to estimate how many nucleated cells each sample contained. To quantify the absolute abundance of each unique TCRbeta CDR3 rearrangement, sequence reads were collapsed and filtered. For each sample, productive Simpson clonality was calculated by taking the square root of Simpson's diversity index across productive rearrangements. The table was pulled from immuneACCESS by TCRdb, which kept in-frame rearrangements only. Such tables lose some clones; where checked, under half of the loss comes from unresolved V genes, and the rest has no known cause. From that table come the V and J calls and clone size; the DNA was used to work out D and trimming. The sample data list over 150,000 clones, and approximately 91% of these were observed just once. The ten largest clonotypes hold approximately 0.5% of the sample.

Note on this clone: Its antigen specificity is not known. The input lacks base qualities; no much larger clone sits a single base away.

This TCR was sampled from a man in his forties or fifties with acute or convalescent COVID-19. The chain is assembled from TRBV11-2 and TRBJ2-1; the D gene is perhaps TRBD1, on 6 matching bases. The sequenced sample was peripheral blood. The DNA sequence is TGTGCCAGCAGCCCCAACTGGGGGCTAAACGGTGAGCAGTTCTTC. Translated, this gives CASSPNWGLNGEQFF.